One and the same sample provided the 29 T cell receptor beta chains below, sequenced in a study of T cells in Graves' hyperthyroidism and ophthalmopathy. The TCR beta CDR3 regions underwent amplification using RNA transcripts as the source. HTBI primers drove first-round RT-PCR of the TCR CDR3. TCRdb ran MiXCR on the multiplex PCR reads and lists one entry per CDR3 protein. This sample has a few hundred thousand distinct CDR3 sequences; less than 25% occur once, and the top ten carry more than 25%. Sequencing input: blood. Receptor source: a man aged 18 to 30 with Graves' hyperthyroidism.

This clonotype was detected many times. The rearrangement uses TRBV6-1 and TRBJ1-2; no reliable D call. This CDR3 contains 12 residues. Germline V gene sequence: CDR1 MNHNS, CDR2 SASEGT. V lost 7 bases to trimming and J lost 6 bases, with 12 bases between them. CDR3 in amino acids: CASNLFGDGYTF. The CDR3 bases are TGTGCCAGCAACCTCTTTGGGGATGGCTACACCTTC.

This clonotype was seen more than once but under ten times. The chain employs TRBV5-1 and TRBJ1-5; weak D call: TRBD1 (5 bases). The V end was cut by 0 bases, the J end by 11 bases, with 12 bases between. Per the germline V gene, CDR1 is SGHRS and CDR2 is YFSETQ. The CDR3 is 13 residues long. The CDR3 sequence: CASSLDRMGAQHF. The CDR3 DNA is TGCGCCAGCAGCTTGGACAGGATGGGGGCCCAGCATTTT.

This clonotype was seen many times. V usage is TRBV20-1 and J usage is TRBJ1-1; no firm D call. The CDR3 has 14 residues. Deletions cut 0 bases from V and 4 bases from J, with 12 bases between. Germline loops: CDR1 DFQATT, CDR2 SNEGSKA (reference sequence). The DNA for the CDR3 is TGCAGTGCTAGAGATTTGCCGAAGAGCACTGAAGCTTTCTTT. This sequence encodes CSARDLPKSTEAFF.

This clonotype has a count of ten or more. The chain has TRBV12-3 or TRBV12-4 and TRBJ2-5; 7 nucleotides line up with TRBD2. The CDR3 loop spans 15 amino acids. V dropped 3 bases and J dropped 4; count of bases not matched to a gene: 8. CDR3 sequence reads: CASSFRRLARETQYF. As DNA, the CDR3 is TGTGCCAGCAGTTTCAGGAGACTAGCCCGAGAGACCCAGTACTTC.

This clonotype was detected ten times or more. CDR3 sequence: CASSSPGGVQYF. CDR3 nucleotides: TGTGCCAGCAGTTCCCCTGGGGGGGTGCAGTACTTC. The J gene is TRBJ2-7, the V gene TRBV6-5; TRBD2 aligns across 7 bases. Trimming at V came to 4 bases and at J to 9 bases, leaving 6 bases not matched to a gene. CDR1 is MNHEY, CDR2 SVGAGI, per germline. The CDR3 spans 12 residues.

This clonotype appeared many times. One base away lies a much larger clone, so this may be a sequencing read error. V and J are TRBV12-3 or TRBV12-4 and TRBJ1-5; 7 bases are a match to TRBD1. The CDR3 is made up of 14 amino acids. The CDR3 sequence is CASSLGTGNQSQHF. The DNA of the CDR3 is TGTGCCAGCAGTTTAGGGACAGGCAATCAGTCCCAGCATTTT.

This clonotype was detected many times. This rearrangement joins TRBV28 to TRBJ1-5; 8 bases line up with TRBD1. Unmatched junction bases numbered 8, after V lost 6 bases and J lost 4 bases. This CDR3 region has 15 residues. Germline V CDR1 and CDR2: MDHEN, SYDVKM. For the CDR3, the DNA is TGTGCCAGCAGAGAAGGAGGACAGGGTAATCAGCCCCAGCATTTT. Translation: CASREGGQGNQPQHF. Complete variable domain (other parts from reference TRBV28 and TRBJ1-5): DVKVTQSSRYLVKRTGEKVFLECVQDMDHENMFWYRQDPGLGLRLIYFSYDVKMKEKGDIPEGYSVSREKKERFSLILESASTNQTSMYLCASREGGQGNQPQHFGDGTRLSIL.

This clonotype was counted between two and nine times. The rearrangement links TRBV19 to TRBJ1-1, with D perhaps TRBD1 (5 bases). The CDR3 length is 18 residues. Deletions cut 3 bases from V and 1 base from J, with 21 bases between. The V gene's germline CDR1 is LNHDA and CDR2 SQIVND (reference sequence). The CDR3 DNA sequence: TGTGCCAGTAGTATGATCCGGTTAACGGGACTCACGAACACTGAAGCTTTCTTT. Translating gives CASSMIRLTGLTNTEAFF.

As regards this clonotype: In this CDR3 the conserved last residue, phenylalanine or tryptophan, is missing, so a read error is likely. CDR3 coding DNA: TGTGCCAGTAGTGTGAGGGGTCAGCCCCAGCATGTT. The encoded protein is CASSVRGQPQHV. The chain is built from TRBV19 and TRBJ1-5, with D perhaps TRBD1 (5 bases). V lost 5 bases, J lost 6 bases, and 8 bases lay in between. This CDR3 has 12 residues. Germline CDR1 LNHDA, CDR2 SQIVND (reference sequence).

This clonotype was picked up many times. The chain links TRBV12-3 or TRBV12-4 to TRBJ2-2; D call uncertain. CDR3 size: 17 residues. Between the trimmed V and J ends, which lost 8 bases and 5 bases, there was a span of 24 bases. The CDR3 reads CASGPLSAAEWTGELFF. CDR3 nucleotides: TGTGCCAGCGGTCCGTTATCCGCGGCGGAATGGACCGGGGAGCTGTTTTTT.

Ten or more counts support this clonotype. The V call is TRBV11-1, the J call TRBJ1-1; D is perhaps TRBD1 (6 bases). CDR1 SGHAT and CDR2 FQDESV come from the germline V gene (reference sequence). The length of the CDR3 is 18 residues. Trimming cost V 4 bases and J 1 base, with 22 bases left between them. CDR3 DNA: TGTGCCAGCAGCTCCCAGGCCTCAGGGGTGATTACGAACACTGAAGCTTTCTTT. Protein sequence: CASSSQASGVITNTEAFF.

This clonotype was observed at least ten times. The chain has TRBV30 and TRBJ1-5, with 9 bases fitting TRBD1. V was pared by 0 bases and J by 5 bases, with 2 bases of the junction left unmatched. This CDR3 comprises 14 residues. CDR1 GTSNPN and CDR2 SVGIG come from the germline V gene (reference sequence). The CDR3: CAWSVRTGDQPQHF. As DNA, the CDR3 is TGTGCCTGGAGTGTAAGGACAGGGGATCAGCCCCAGCATTTT.

There are many counts of this clonotype. The chain employs TRBV7-9 and TRBJ2-5; D is unclear. Between the trimmed V and J ends, which lost 1 base and 5 bases, there was a span of 14 bases. The CDR3 contains 15 residues. The germline V gene encodes CDR1 SEHNR and CDR2 FQNEAQ (reference sequence). The DNA of the CDR3 is TGTGCCAGCAGCTTAGTGGTCCGTTTATATGAGACCCAGTACTTC. As protein: CASSLVVRLYETQYF.

This clonotype was observed many times. The CDR3 DNA reads as TGTGCCAGCAGCACCAAGCCGGGACAGCCCTCTGGAAACACCATATATTTT. Its protein is CASSTKPGQPSGNTIYF. The J gene is TRBJ1-3, the V gene TRBV11-1; 7 bases agree with TRBD1. CDR1 SGHAT and CDR2 FQDESV come from the germline V gene (reference sequence). The V gene end was trimmed by 5 bases and the J gene end by 0 bases; junction bases not matched to a gene: 10. This CDR3 is 17 amino acids long.

This clonotype was observed at least ten times. CDR3 sequence: CASSGRPSSGPETQYF. In DNA, the CDR3 is TGTGCCAGCAGCGGTCGGCCGTCTAGCGGGCCAGAGACCCAGTACTTC. The rearrangement uses TRBV11-2 and TRBJ2-5, with 8 bases matching TRBD2. The CDR3 is 16 residues long. Germline V gives CDR1 SGHAT, CDR2 FQNNGV. With V trimmed by 5 bases and J by 4 bases, 12 bases remained unmatched.

This clonotype was detected many times. The chain links TRBV6-1 to TRBJ2-2; D is uncertain. The germline V and J ends were trimmed by 4 bases and 6 bases, with 6 bases remaining between them. Looked up from germline, CDR1 is MNHNS and CDR2 is SASEGT. CDR3 length: 12 residues. This CDR3 is CASSGSAGELFF. DNA of the CDR3: TGTGCCAGCAGTGGGTCTGCCGGGGAGCTGTTTTTT.

The table lists this clonotype with a few counts. The V and J genes are TRBV4-1 and TRBJ1-5, with 7 bases aligning to TRBD1. Germline CDR1 and CDR2: MGHRA and YSYEKL. Trimming at V came to 8 bases and at J to 0 bases, leaving 10 bases not matched to a gene. This CDR3 region has 16 residues. CDR3 sequence: CASSPQGRISNQPQHF. CDR3 DNA: TGCGCCAGCTCCCCACAGGGGCGGATTAGCAATCAGCCCCAGCATTTT.

The rearrangement joins TRBV20-1 to TRBJ2-2; D not certain. In germline, CDR1 is DFQATT, CDR2 SNEGSKA (reference sequence). Trimming removed 5 bases from V and 6 bases from J, with 13 bases in between. This CDR3 spans 13 amino acids. CDR3 in DNA: TGCAGTGCTGTTGGGTTTGGGGCCGGGGAGCTGTTTTTT. This sequence encodes CSAVGFGAGELFF.

The chain couples TRBV28 to TRBJ1-1, with no clear D. The V gene's germline CDR1 is MDHEN and CDR2 SYDVKM. V was clipped by 3 bases and J by 3 bases, with 8 bases between them. CDR3 length equals 13 residues. The CDR3 sequence: CASSLTWDTEAFF. CDR3 nucleotide sequence: TGTGCCAGCAGTTTGACTTGGGACACTGAAGCTTTCTTT.

The sample holds many counts of this clonotype. The chain carries TRBV6-1 and TRBJ2-7, with D perhaps matching TRBD1 (6 bases). The CDR3 length is 15 residues. Germline loops: CDR1 MNHNS, CDR2 SASEGT. V was pared by 1 base and J by 3 bases, with 13 bases between. CDR3 in amino acids: CASSEGAGANYEQYF. The CDR3 DNA sequence: TGTGCCAGCAGTGAAGGGGCAGGGGCGAACTACGAGCAGTACTTC.

The gene calls are TRBV12-3 or TRBV12-4 and TRBJ2-4; D is ambiguous. The CDR3 sequence is 13 residues long. V lost 6 bases to trimming and J lost 3 bases, with 9 bases between them. CDR3 in amino acids: CASRKLGKNIQYF. The CDR3, as DNA: TGTGCCAGCAGAAAGTTGGGCAAAAACATTCAGTACTTC.

As to this clonotype: The junction does not match germline at one end; this may be a read error. V is TRBV25-1 and J is TRBJ1-5; D is unresolved. Germline CDR1 MGHDK, CDR2 SYGVNS. The CDR3 is 16 amino acids. CDR3 coding DNA: TGTGCCAGCGGTGAATTACCGACCTGGGTGCGGCAGCCCCAGCATTTT. Protein sequence: CASGELPTWVRQPQHF.

The sample holds many counts of this clonotype. The CDR3, as DNA: TGCGCCAGCAGGTTCGACCAGGGGGGTGAAGCTTTCTTT. Translating gives CASRFDQGGEAFF. The V gene is TRBV4-1, the J gene TRBJ1-1; 7 bases are shared with TRBD1. The CDR3 is 13 residues long. The germline V gene has CDR1 MGHRA and CDR2 YSYEKL. With V trimmed by 6 bases and J by 7 bases, 8 bases remained unmatched.

This clonotype has a count of ten or more. V gene TRBV9 combines with J gene TRBJ2-5, with D tentatively TRBD1 (6 bases). Germline V lookup: CDR1 SGDLS, CDR2 YYNGEE. The CDR3 loop spans 15 amino acids. V was shortened by 0 bases and J by 2 bases, with 11 bases between the two germline ends. This CDR3 reads CASSVAGTPQETQYF. CDR3 nucleotides: TGTGCCAGCAGCGTAGCTGGGACACCTCAAGAGACCCAGTACTTC.

This sequence joins TRBV20-1 and TRBJ2-4, with D hard to call. The CDR3 runs to 13 residues. CDR1 and CDR2 from the germline V gene are DFQATT and SNEGSKA (reference sequence). Deletions cut 4 bases from V and 2 bases from J, with 9 bases between. This CDR3 reads CSAMVRTKNIQYF. For the CDR3, the DNA is TGCAGTGCTATGGTGCGAACCAAAAACATTCAGTACTTC.

This clonotype was recorded many times. J is TRBJ1-5 and V is TRBV28, with D perhaps matching TRBD1 (5 bases). Trimming removed 4 bases from V and 7 bases from J, with 17 bases in between. The length of the CDR3 is 15 residues. CDR1 is MDHEN, CDR2 SYDVKM, per germline. CDR3 sequence (DNA): TGTGCCAGCAGTTCCCGTCGTGGGGCCGGCCAGCCCCAGCATTTT. The encoded protein is CASSSRRGAGQPQHF.

The gene calls are TRBV6-1 and TRBJ2-5, with 9 bases identical to TRBD2. This CDR3 has 17 residues. The V gene end was trimmed by 1 base and the J gene end by 4 bases; junction bases not matched to a gene: 10. Looked up from germline, CDR1 is MNHNS and CDR2 is SASEGT. Here the CDR3 DNA reads TGTGCCAGCAGTGAAGTTGCGGGAGGGAACGGGGGAGAGACCCAGTACTTC. It translates to CASSEVAGGNGGETQYF.

This clonotype was detected a few times. Here the CDR3 reads CASSEASGQGAETQYF. In DNA, the CDR3 is TGTGCCAGCAGTGAAGCCTCCGGACAGGGGGCAGAGACCCAGTACTTC. The V gene is TRBV6-1, the J gene TRBJ2-5; 11 bases are a match to TRBD1. V was clipped by 0 bases and J by 4 bases; unmatched bases: 4. The length of the CDR3 is 16 residues. CDR1 and CDR2 (germline): MNHNS, SASEGT.

The chain joins TRBV6-2 or TRBV6-3 to TRBJ2-7; tentative D call: TRBD2 (6 bases). V was clipped by 4 bases and J by 0 bases, with 19 bases between them. The CDR3 totals 17 residues. Per the germline V gene, CDR1 is MNHEY and CDR2 is SVGEGT. This CDR3 reads CASSLPRGGIFSYEQYF. DNA of the CDR3: TGTGCCAGCAGTTTACCAAGGGGAGGCATTTTCTCCTACGAGCAGTACTTC.